Listed here are 27 T cell receptor beta chains from one sample, sequenced in a study of human T cells and chemical hapten exposure. Noted time point: patch test 2, 6 weeks after DPC sensitization. Stated treatment: therapeutic diphenylcyclopropenone sensitization with weekly scalp DPC. TCRdb used MiXCR to reprocess the RACE reads, holding one entry per CDR3 protein. The sample gives 330,000 or so distinct CDR3 sequences, just under 6.5% of which show up once; approximately 5.4% is in the top ten. This specimen was whole blood, taken in connection with sensitization to the hapten diphenylcyclopropenone (DPC). All receptors derive from a woman younger than 35 with alopecia areata. Some clones in this sample may be carry-over from other donors' samples.

This clonotype was seen ten or more times. This sequence joins TRBV29-1 and TRBJ1-2; TRBD1 agrees at 7 bases. Germline lookup yields CDR1 SQVTM and CDR2 ANQGSEA. The CDR3 loop spans 15 amino acids. The trim removed 2 bases at V and 3 bases at J, leaving 9 bases unmatched. The CDR3 nucleotides are TGCAGCGTTGAACCGGGACAGACTATCTACTATGGCTACACCTTC. This gives the protein CSVEPGQTIYYGYTF.

This clonotype was observed many times. This chain uses TRBV12-3 or TRBV12-4 with TRBJ1-1, with 9 positions matching TRBD1. The CDR3 has 14 amino acids. J gave up 3 bases and V 6 bases, and 5 bases lay outside the gene matches. For the CDR3, the DNA is TGTGCCAGCAGGGAGCGGACAGGGGACACTGAAGCTTTCTTT. Its translation is CASRERTGDTEAFF.

This clonotype has at least ten counts. The CDR3 region has the DNA TGTGCCAGCAGGGAGACTAGCGTGGTATCCGGGGAGCTGTTTTTT. Translated: CASRETSVVSGELFF. The genes are TRBV2 and TRBJ2-2; 8 bases are shared with TRBD2. V gave up 6 bases and J gave up 6 bases; unmatched junction bases: 9. Germline V gene data show CDR1 as SNHLY and CDR2 as FYNNEI. CDR3 length: 15 residues.

This clonotype was observed at least ten times. This chain connects TRBV15 to TRBJ1-4; no clear D. Per germline, CDR1 LNHNV and CDR2 YYDKDF (reference sequence). Trimming took 3 bases from V and 1 from J, leaving 9 bases between them. The CDR3 contains 15 residues. CDR3 sequence (DNA): TGTGCCACCAGCAGGGTAGTCCGAACTAATGAAAAACTGTTTTTT. This codes for CATSRVVRTNEKLFF.

This clonotype was seen only a few times. The chain couples TRBV19 to TRBJ2-1; TRBD1 aligns across 7 bases. V lost 1 base, J lost 4 bases, and 7 bases stayed unmatched. The CDR3 runs 16 residues. CDR1 LNHDA and CDR2 SQIVND come from the germline V gene (reference sequence). The CDR3 sequence is CASSIGGGALYNEQFF. CDR3 in DNA: TGTGCCAGTAGTATAGGAGGGGGCGCCTTGTACAATGAGCAGTTCTTC.

This clonotype was found many times. This chain connects TRBV5-4 to TRBJ2-5; possibly TRBD1 for D (5 bases). The germline V and J ends were trimmed by 1 base and 0 bases, with 7 bases remaining between them. From germline, CDR1 is SGHNT and CDR2 YYREEE (reference sequence). The CDR3 has 14 amino acids. The CDR3 region is CASSLQGNQETQYF. CDR3 bases: TGTGCCAGCAGCTTGCAGGGAAACCAAGAGACCCAGTACTTC.

A few counts support this clonotype. This chain uses TRBV16 with TRBJ1-4; TRBD1 matches at 7 bases. This CDR3 is 15 amino acids long. Germline values: CDR1 KGHSY, CDR2 FQNENV. V was pared by 5 bases and J by 3 bases, with 6 bases of the junction left unmatched. CDR3 residues: CASSSRGGANEKLFF. The CDR3 DNA is TGTGCCAGCAGCTCCAGGGGGGGAGCTAATGAAAAACTGTTTTTT.

This clonotype has at least ten counts. The chain uses TRBV4-1 and TRBJ1-6; perhaps TRBD1 as D (6 bases). Germline-derived CDR1 and CDR2 are MGHRA and YSYEKL. This CDR3 is 16 amino acids long. Trimming removed 4 bases at V and 4 bases at J, with 14 bases between. The CDR3 coding sequence is TGCGCCAGCAGCCCCACAGGGAGAGGGTATAATTCACCCCTCCACTTT. The encoded protein is CASSPTGRGYNSPLHF.

This sequence joins TRBV7-3 and TRBJ2-5, with TRBD2 identical over 11 bases. The V gene's germline CDR1 is SGHTA and CDR2 FQGTGA. V shed 2 bases and J 6 bases; nucleotides not matched to a gene: 5. This CDR3 has 15 residues. The CDR3 sequence is CASSLVAGGSQTQYF. CDR3 sequence (DNA): TGTGCCAGCAGCTTAGTAGCGGGGGGGTCCCAGACCCAGTACTTC.

Only a few counts were recorded for this clonotype. The chain employs TRBV7-8 and TRBJ1-5; D perhaps matches TRBD1 (6 bases). The germline CDR1 and CDR2 sequences are SGHVS and FQNEAQ. Trimming took 5 bases from V and 5 from J, leaving 16 bases between them. This CDR3 has 15 amino acids. The CDR3 spells CASSLGAGQYQPQHF. As DNA, the CDR3 is TGTGCCAGCAGCCTGGGGGCCGGACAGTATCAGCCCCAGCATTTT.

The V and J genes are TRBV29-1 and TRBJ2-2, with D uncertain. The CDR3 consists of 12 residues. With 8 bases removed from V and 3 bases from J, the gap between germline ends came to 10 bases. Germline lookup yields CDR1 SQVTM and CDR2 ANQGSEA. The CDR3 sequence is CSSAGDTGELFF. CDR3 sequence (DNA): TGCAGCTCGGCAGGAGACACCGGGGAGCTGTTTTTT.

In this sample, this clonotype turned up a few times. The V and J genes are TRBV12-3 or TRBV12-4 and TRBJ2-5; D remains ambiguous. Deletions cut 6 bases from V and 2 bases from J, with 13 bases between. This CDR3 has 14 amino acids. CDR3 DNA: TGTGCCAGCAGATCGACTGCCCTTCAAGAGACCCAGTACTTC. This codes for CASRSTALQETQYF.

V and J are TRBV7-8 and TRBJ1-1; a possible D gene is TRBD1 (6 bases). The CDR3 sequence is 16 residues long. Trimming left V 5 bases short and J 3 bases short, with 19 bases between. The germline V gene encodes CDR1 SGHVS and CDR2 FQNEAQ. DNA for the CDR3: TGTGCCAGCAGCAAAGACAGGAGATGGTTAGACACTGAAGCTTTCTTT. Its translation is CASSKDRRWLDTEAFF.

The table lists this clonotype with many counts. This sequence joins TRBV12-3 or TRBV12-4 and TRBJ2-3, with 9 bases identical to TRBD2. The V segment lost 2 bases and the J segment 6 bases; nucleotides outside the gene matches: 6. The CDR3 consists of 15 residues. Written as DNA, the CDR3 is TGTGCCAGCAGTTTAACAGCGGGGGGCGGGGATACGCAGTATTTT. Translated: CASSLTAGGGDTQYF.

The chain couples TRBV5-1 to TRBJ2-5; either TRBD1 or TRBD2 may fit D (6 bases each). Trimming removed 4 bases from V and 2 bases from J, with 15 bases in between. The CDR3 extends over 15 amino acids. In germline, CDR1 is SGHRS, CDR2 YFSETQ. CDR3 in amino acids: CASSLPQGLQETQYF. The CDR3 nucleotides are TGCGCCAGCAGCCTCCCACAGGGACTTCAAGAGACCCAGTACTTC.

The chain couples TRBV20-1 to TRBJ1-1; the D is unclear. The ends were cut back, 5 bases at V and 5 bases at J, with 21 bases in the middle. Germline V gives CDR1 DFQATT, CDR2 SNEGSKA (reference sequence). There are 15 residues in the CDR3. The CDR3 sequence is CSAYKGRAGRTEAFF. The CDR3 DNA follows: TGCAGTGCTTATAAGGGCCGGGCAGGAAGGACTGAAGCTTTCTTT.

This clonotype was seen more than once but under ten times. V is TRBV6-1 and J is TRBJ1-2; unclear D gene. Trimming removed 5 bases at V and 4 bases at J, with 8 bases between. Germline V CDR1 and CDR2: MNHNS, SASEGT. The length of the CDR3 is 12 residues. The CDR3 is CASSSDGYGYTF. In DNA form, the CDR3 reads TGTGCCAGCAGTTCCGACGGCTATGGCTACACCTTC.

V usage is TRBV19 and J usage is TRBJ1-1; no definite D call. Per the germline V gene, CDR1 is LNHDA and CDR2 is SQIVND (reference sequence). The CDR3 consists of 14 residues. V was trimmed by 6 bases and J by 5 bases, leaving 16 bases between them. CDR3 amino acids: CASRPGLAGTEAFF. CDR3 nucleotide sequence: TGTGCCAGTAGGCCCGGTCTCGCCGGAACTGAAGCTTTCTTT.

The rearrangement uses TRBV14 and TRBJ1-2, with TRBD1 matching over 9 bases. Germline V gene lookup returns CDR1 SGHDN and CDR2 FVKESK. This CDR3 comprises 16 residues. Unmatched junction bases numbered 10, after V lost 4 bases and J lost 4 bases. Here the CDR3 reads CASSPTGQGHLYGYTF. CDR3 bases: TGTGCCAGCAGCCCAACGGGACAGGGACACCTCTATGGCTACACCTTC.

The J gene is TRBJ2-3, the V gene TRBV4-3; 10 nucleotides agree with TRBD1. The J segment lost 3 bases and the V segment lost 0 bases, leaving 9 bases of the junction unmatched. From germline, CDR1 is LGHNA and CDR2 YSLEER. This CDR3 has 18 amino acids. This CDR3 reads CASSQDSDRGRGTDTQYF. Here the CDR3 DNA reads TGCGCCAGCAGCCAAGACTCTGACAGGGGGCGAGGAACAGATACGCAGTATTTT.

This clonotype appeared a few times. V usage is TRBV6-5 and J usage is TRBJ1-5; D is unclear. V was clipped by 3 bases and J by 3 bases, with 6 bases between them. The CDR3 extends over 13 amino acids. Germline V gene sequence: CDR1 MNHEY, CDR2 SVGAGI. CDR3 in DNA: TGTGCCAGCAGTTATTCCGCCAATCAGCCCCAGCATTTT. This codes for CASSYSANQPQHF.

This clonotype was counted only a few times. The chain employs TRBV5-1 and TRBJ2-5, with TRBD2 identical over 9 bases. The V gene end was trimmed by 6 bases and the J gene end by 2 bases; junction bases not matched to a gene: 11. The CDR3 runs to 16 residues. CDR1 and CDR2 (germline): SGHRS, YFSETQ. The CDR3 reads CASMESGAGGQETQYF. CDR3 coding DNA: TGCGCCAGCATGGAGTCAGGAGCGGGGGGACAAGAGACCCAGTACTTC.

The CDR3 loop reads CSVPLSSGGDLLSTDTQYF. The CDR3 DNA follows: TGCAGCGTCCCCCTTTCTAGCGGGGGCGACCTACTATCCACAGATACGCAGTATTTT. The V gene is TRBV29-1, the J gene TRBJ2-3; TRBD2 agrees at 10 bases. Per germline, CDR1 SQVTM and CDR2 ANQGSEA. With V trimmed by 6 bases and J by 2 bases, 20 bases remained unmatched. The CDR3 sequence is 19 residues long.

Remarks on this clonotype: Just one base apart from a much larger clone, this may be a read error. The V gene is TRBV5-1, the J gene TRBJ1-3, with no clear D. V dropped 0 bases and J dropped 2 bases, with 6 bases sitting between them. The V gene's germline CDR1 is SGHRS and CDR2 YFSETQ. This CDR3 is built from 14 residues. The CDR3 DNA reads as TGCGCCAGCAGCTTGGACGGCGCTGGAAACACCATATATTTT. Encoded protein: CASSLDGAGNTIYF.

The rearrangement joins TRBV20-1 to TRBJ1-6, with a weak D call TRBD1 (5 bases). Trimming removed 3 bases from V and 7 bases from J, with 13 bases in between. The CDR3 runs 14 residues. The germline V gene has CDR1 DFQATT and CDR2 SNEGSKA (reference sequence). The CDR3 reads CSARVGRENSPLHF. In DNA, the CDR3 is TGCAGTGCTAGGGTGGGCAGGGAGAATTCACCCCTCCACTTT.

V gene TRBV12-3 or TRBV12-4 combines with J gene TRBJ2-3; 9 nucleotides line up with TRBD1. This CDR3 comprises 17 residues. Unmatched junction bases numbered 11, after V lost 2 bases and J lost 5 bases. CDR3 bases: TGTGCCAGCAGTTTAACGCGGGGGACAGGGTCAGAAGATACGCAGTATTTT. Translated, it gives CASSLTRGTGSEDTQYF.

This clonotype has a handful of counts. J is TRBJ1-1 and V is TRBV27, with TRBD1 identical over 10 bases. Germline CDR1 MNHEY, CDR2 SMNVEV (reference sequence). The CDR3 runs to 15 residues. V lost 7 bases to trimming and J lost 4 bases; unmatched junction nucleotides: 9. The CDR3 nucleotides are TGTGCCAGCAAACGACAGGGGGCGCGGATCACTGAAGCTTTCTTT. It encodes CASKRQGARITEAFF.